This passage covers 5 T cell receptor beta chains from one sample sequenced in a study of memory CD4+ T cells and cytomegalovirus serostatus. TCRdb's table, derived via immunoSEQ multiplex PCR, lists solely in-frame clones and lacks some. The sample has under 100,000 clones; more than 70% are singletons. Single viable CD3+CD4+CD8-CD45RO+ cells were sorted as the memory CD4+ T cells. The sample consisted of memory CD4+ T cells from blood. The receptors stem from an adult in good health and CMV-seronegative.

The V call is TRBV6-5, the J call TRBJ1-5, with D perhaps matching TRBD1 (6 bases). The germline V gene encodes CDR1 MNHEY and CDR2 SVGAGI. The V and J ends lost 8 bases and 3 bases respectively, with 11 bases between them. The CDR3 is 13 amino acids. This chain's CDR3 is CASSGAANQPQHF. The CDR3 DNA follows: TGTGCCAGCTCAGGGGCGGCCAATCAGCCCCAGCATTTT.

CDR3 DNA: TGTGCCAGCAGCCAAGTAGGATCCGTCCTGACTTTC. Protein: CASSQVGSVLTF. The chain links TRBV14 to TRBJ2-6; D not resolved. The CDR3 extends over 12 amino acids. The germline V gene has CDR1 SGHDN and CDR2 FVKESK. The ends were cut back, 1 base at V and 12 bases at J, with 7 bases in the middle.

This sequence joins TRBV19 and TRBJ2-1; TRBD1 or TRBD2 may be the D gene (5 bases each). V was shortened by 4 bases and J by 3 bases, with 13 bases between the two germline ends. Germline CDR1 LNHDA, CDR2 SQIVND (reference sequence). The length of the CDR3 is 15 residues. CDR3 sequence reads: CASSNEGQGYNEQFF. In nucleotides, the CDR3 is TGTGCCAGTAGTAACGAGGGGCAGGGCTACAATGAGCAGTTCTTC.

This clone was seen only a few times. The chain has TRBV28 and TRBJ1-5; D is unclear. V gave up 7 bases and J gave up 7 bases, with 17 bases separating them. CDR3 length equals 14 residues. CDR1 MDHEN and CDR2 SYDVKM come from the germline V gene. This CDR3 reads CASTPEGFRQPQHF. DNA of the CDR3: TGTGCCAGCACACCCGAAGGGTTTAGGCAGCCCCAGCATTTT.

The chain couples TRBV21-1 to TRBJ1-1; the tabulated D call, TRBD1, remains unverified against the DNA. TRBV21-1 is listed as a pseudogene. This CDR3 has 13 amino acids. In DNA, the CDR3 is TGTGCCAGCAACAAGGGGGCCGTCACTGAAGCTTTCTTT. It translates to CASNKGAVTEAFF.